This T cell receptor (beta chain) was documented in a study of T cells in localized non-small cell lung cancer. Study observations and caveats: Since sequencing was restricted to only one region of the tumor, intratumor heterogeneity remains a possibility. Blood T cell density predicted longer survival; adjacent-lung clonality, shorter.

Adjacent lung samples, free of atypia, were obtained at least 2 cm from the tumor margin. A few counts support this clone. Its antigen remains unidentified. The data were produced by immunoSEQ multiplex PCR, yet TCRdb's version contains in-frame clones alone and is incomplete. Here the sample spans about 3,200 clones, under 30% being singletons. The CDR3 consists of 14 residues. V lost 4 bases, J lost 6 bases, and 15 bases lay in between. Germline V gives CDR1 SGHNT, CDR2 YENEEA. The material was normal lung tissue next to the tumor, obtained before any cancer treatment. This chain joins TRBV11-3 and TRBJ1-2; D is unresolved. The origin of this receptor is a woman aged 40-69 years with stage I lung adenocarcinoma. DNA of the CDR3: TGTGCCAGCAGCTCAACATACCCCAACGATGGCTACACCTTC. Translation gives CASSSTYPNDGYTF.